This TCR beta chain stems from a study of identical twins listed by TCRdb under 2016. At the level of the whole study: To test whether fetal clonotypes persist, the study used deep sequencing on TCR alpha and beta repertoires from monozygotic twins, unrelated adults of various ages, and cord blood. To rule out contamination, the twin experiments were replicated at different times with different library preparation protocols.

Deletion took 3 bases off V and 7 bases off J, with a span of 13 bases between the germline ends. Including the terminal cysteine and phenylalanine, the CDR3 comprises 14 residues. CDR3 DNA only is kept here, 42 bases in frame from base 1. Based on the germline V gene (reference sequence), the CDR1 and CDR2 sequences are MNHEY and SMNVEV. Comment on this clonotype: This clone's antigen is unknown. Base qualities are not at hand, and no much larger clone is one base apart.

Summary of the overall study and its limitations: Zero-insertion analyses could be partly confounded by invariant T cells such as MAIT and iNKT, although diverse VJ usage argued against such confounding for most clonotypes. In beta out-of-frame sequences, excess twin sharing was weaker, because having fewer shared sequences lowered the signal-to-noise ratio. Because the same donors could not be followed over many years, conclusions were based on cross-sectional statistical analysis. In monozygotic twins, out-of-frame TCR alpha sharing was systematically underestimated by recombination models, although the models agreed with sharing between unrelated individuals. Out-of-frame TCR alpha sequences shared between twins showed an excess of low generation-probability sequences compared with coincidental sharing between unrelated individuals. Abundant cord blood beta clonotypes had fewer insertions, young adult naive repertoires showed a similar but weaker trend, and memory repertoires showed no such trend.

The library was prepared using 5' RACE. TCRdb shows the sequencer as Illumina HiSeq 2000. Template switching introduced a universal primer binding site; the final cDNA contained a unique molecular identifier, enabling accurate counting of TCR cDNA molecules. First-strand cDNA for TCR alpha and beta chains was synthesized from specific primers in the conserved constant-segment region. To control for contamination, every cDNA library was double barcoded, receiving both a SMART-Mk sample barcode and Illumina barcodes. Two successive PCR steps introduced TruSeq adapter sequences along with Illumina sample barcodes. Sequencing of the TCR alpha and beta cDNA libraries was done on the Illumina HiSeq platform using custom primers. As for the original processing: Unique molecular identifiers were extracted from raw reads with MiGEC, and CDR3 positions were determined with MiXCR. Recombination models were inferred per individual with the repgenHMM and IGoR tools using an EM algorithm. Shared clonotypes were analyzed with the tcR package in R, and sharing was normalized by the product of cloneset sizes. To study raw recombination without the effects of thymic and clonal selection, out-of-frame nonproductive sequences were analyzed. TCRdb passed the public sequencing reads through fastp at Q25 and MiXCR, retaining productive beta sequences. Each CDR3 protein gets just one entry, which takes the most common genes and DNA from the rows behind it. These V and J calls are TCRdb output, not the study's own analysis. The sample table lists roughly 280,000 distinct CDR3 sequences, less than 9.5% of them with a count of one. The top ten clones comprise approximately 6.5% of the sample.

Every donor in the study was a healthy Caucasian. Three pairs of female monozygotic twins, all aged about 18 to 30 years, made up the twin cohort. Positive isolation kits from Invitrogen were used to isolate the CD4+ and CD8+ T cell populations. These same data were also listed under a study on yellow fever vaccine responses in identical twins. The second investigation adds: The authors reported that the T cell response to vaccination in identical twins appeared partly convergent and partly personalized. In the study, vaccine-responding T cell clones were precisely tracked in identical twins.

The rearrangement combines TRBV27 with TRBJ2-4; the D gene is perhaps TRBD1, on 6 matching bases. This clonotype was sampled from a woman younger than 30 in good health. The specimen sequenced was CD8+ T cells sorted from blood. The DNA sequence reads TGTGCCAGCAGTTTGGACAGTCTTGGGAACATTCAGTACTTC. The encoded protein is CASSLDSLGNIQYF.